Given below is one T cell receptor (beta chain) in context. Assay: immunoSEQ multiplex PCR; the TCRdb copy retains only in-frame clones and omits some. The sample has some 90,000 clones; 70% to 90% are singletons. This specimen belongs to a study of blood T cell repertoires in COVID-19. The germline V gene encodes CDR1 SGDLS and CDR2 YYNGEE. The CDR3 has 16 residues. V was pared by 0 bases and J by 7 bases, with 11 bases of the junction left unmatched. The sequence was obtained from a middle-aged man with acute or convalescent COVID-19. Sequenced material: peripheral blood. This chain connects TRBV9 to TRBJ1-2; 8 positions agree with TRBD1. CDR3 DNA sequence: TGTGCCAGCAGCGTAGCATTGGGGCCTACAGGGGGTGGCTACACCTTC. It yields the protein CASSVALGPTGGGYTF.